These 2 T cell receptor beta chains came from one sample sequenced in a study of cytomegalovirus exposure and HLA in healthy donors. The primer mix had 60 Vbeta and 13 Jbeta primers. Profiled with immunoSEQ multiplex PCR; TCRdb holds only in-frame clones, not every one. The sample has tens of thousands of clones; approximately 89% are singletons. Sequenced sample: PBMCs. These receptors all come from a man under 40 in good health and CMV-seropositive.

The V gene is TRBV7-8, the J gene TRBJ1-5; D might be TRBD1 (6 bases). This CDR3 contains 13 residues. From germline, CDR1 is SGHVS and CDR2 FQNEAQ. Trimming cost V 7 bases and J 3 bases, with 10 bases left between them. For the CDR3, the DNA is TGTGCCAGCAACAGGGAGATCAATCAGCCCCAGCATTTT. Translating gives CASNREINQPQHF. The full variable domain, rest sourced from reference TRBV7-8 and TRBJ1-5, is GAGVSQSPRYKVAKRGQDVALRCDPISGHVSLFWYQQALGQGPEFLTYFQNEAQLDKSGLPSDRFFAERPEGSVSTLKIQRTQQEDSAVYLCASNREINQPQHFGDGTRLSIL.

V is TRBV27 and J is TRBJ1-5; possibly TRBD1 for D (5 bases). The CDR3 extends over 14 amino acids. The ends were cut back, 5 bases at V and 0 bases at J, with 8 bases in the middle. Germline CDR1 MNHEY, CDR2 SMNVEV (reference sequence). The CDR3 nucleotides are TGTGCCAGCAGTCCTAGGGGTAGCAATCAGCCCCAGCATTTT. The encoded protein is CASSPRGSNQPQHF.